This T cell receptor (beta chain) was sequenced in a study of CD8 T cells in ankylosing spondylitis (dated by TCRdb to 2016 to 2017). Background on the whole study: The study profiled T cell receptor beta repertoires in healthy donors and ankylosing spondylitis patients to find disease-linked TCR variants. The whole study cohort included about a hundred healthy donors and 20 to 30 ankylosing spondylitis patients. Peripheral blood samples were taken, and synovial fluid was additionally collected from ankylosing spondylitis patients. The full study reports these points: In peripheral blood, the disease-linked clones were found at relatively low frequencies and had a CD8+ phenotype. The disease-linked clones were reported to be significantly enriched in matched synovial fluid samples from ankylosing spondylitis patients. Blood from ankylosing spondylitis patients appeared to be characterized by a TCR beta motif made up of fewer than ten highly homologous amino acid variants. Some motif variants had previously been reported in the synovial fluid and blood of reactive arthritis patients, which suggests shared mechanisms of disease initiation.

Synovial fluid samples were matched to blood samples from the same ankylosing spondylitis patients. Sequencer: Illumina HiSeq 2500. TCR beta libraries were prepared by quantitative 5'-RACE with molecular barcodes. The source study handled its data this way. A new computational method, built on a probabilistic model of VDJ rearrangement, was used to identify disease-linked TCR variants. Using fastp trimming at Q25 and MiXCR clonotype assembly, TCRdb reanalyzed the public sequencing data and kept in-frame beta chains. Rows matching on CDR3 protein sequence are summarized as one entry with the most common DNA and genes. Clone size and V and J calls follow TCRdb, not the original study. This sample lists approximately 140,000 distinct CDR3 sequences; under 55% were detected once. The ten largest clonotypes hold 13% to 15% of the sample. CDR3 length: 18 amino acids, cysteine to phenylalanine. Solely the CDR3 DNA is kept, with 54 bases framed from the first base. V is trimmed back by 6 bases and J by 3 bases, and the junction contains 18 bases that no gene match accounts for. From the germline V gene, CDR1 is LGHNA and CDR2 is YNFKEQ.

Points on this clonotype: There is no known antigen for this receptor. Per-nucleotide qualities are absent, and no much larger clonotype sits a single base away.

The origin of this receptor is a male donor with ankylosing spondylitis. The receptor chain draws on TRBV4-2 and TRBJ2-7, and 9 junction bases match TRBD2. The sequencing sample was made of synovial fluid, either unsorted or a sorted T cell fraction (not recorded which). The CDR3 here reads CASSIPQVATSGGYEQYF. The DNA sequence follows: TGTGCCAGCAGTATTCCCCAGGTGGCGACTAGCGGTGGCTACGAGCAGTACTTC.